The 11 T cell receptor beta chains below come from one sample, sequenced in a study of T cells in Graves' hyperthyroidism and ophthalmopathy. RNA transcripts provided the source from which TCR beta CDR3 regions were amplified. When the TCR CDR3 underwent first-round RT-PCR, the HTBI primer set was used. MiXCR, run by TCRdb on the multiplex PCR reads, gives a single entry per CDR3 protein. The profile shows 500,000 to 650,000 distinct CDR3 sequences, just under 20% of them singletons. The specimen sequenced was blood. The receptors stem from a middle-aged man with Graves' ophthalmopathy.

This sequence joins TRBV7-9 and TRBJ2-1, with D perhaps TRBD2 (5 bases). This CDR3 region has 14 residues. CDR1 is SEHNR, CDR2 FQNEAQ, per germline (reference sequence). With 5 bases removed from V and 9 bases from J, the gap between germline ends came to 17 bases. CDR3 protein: CASSPILGESEQFF. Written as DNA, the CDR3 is TGTGCCAGCAGCCCTATACTGGGAGAGAGTGAGCAGTTCTTC.

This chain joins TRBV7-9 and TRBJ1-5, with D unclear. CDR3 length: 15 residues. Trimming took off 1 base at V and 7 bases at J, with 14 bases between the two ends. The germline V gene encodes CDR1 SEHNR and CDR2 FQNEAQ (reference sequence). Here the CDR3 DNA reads TGTGCCAGCAGCTTAGACGGAGGTACACTCCAGCCCCAGCATTTT. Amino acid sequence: CASSLDGGTLQPQHF.

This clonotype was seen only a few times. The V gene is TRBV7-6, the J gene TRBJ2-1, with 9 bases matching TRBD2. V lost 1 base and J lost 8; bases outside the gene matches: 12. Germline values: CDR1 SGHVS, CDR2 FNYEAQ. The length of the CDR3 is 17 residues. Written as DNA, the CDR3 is TGTGCCAGCAGCTTAGTTGCGGGGGGGGGGATTACAGATGAGCAGTTCTTC. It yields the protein CASSLVAGGGITDEQFF.

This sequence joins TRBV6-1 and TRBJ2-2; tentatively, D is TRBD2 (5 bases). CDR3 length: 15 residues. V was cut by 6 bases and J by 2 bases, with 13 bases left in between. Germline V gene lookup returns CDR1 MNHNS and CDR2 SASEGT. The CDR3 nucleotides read TGTGCCAGCAGGCCATTCCTAGCAAACACCGGGGAGCTGTTTTTT. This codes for CASRPFLANTGELFF.

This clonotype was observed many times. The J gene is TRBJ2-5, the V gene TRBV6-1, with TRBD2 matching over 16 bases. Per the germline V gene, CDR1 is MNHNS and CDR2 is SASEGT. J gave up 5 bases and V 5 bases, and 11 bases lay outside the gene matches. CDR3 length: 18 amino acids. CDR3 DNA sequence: TGTGCCAGCAGTTCCCCGGGACTAGCGGGGGGGTGGGAGGAGACCCAGTACTTC. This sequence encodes CASSSPGLAGGWEETQYF.

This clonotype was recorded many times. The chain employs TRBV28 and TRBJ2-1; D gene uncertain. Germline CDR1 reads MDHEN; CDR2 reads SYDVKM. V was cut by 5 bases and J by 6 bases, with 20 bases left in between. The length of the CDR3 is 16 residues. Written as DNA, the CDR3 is TGTGCCAGCAGTAACTACTCGCCCGAGGTTGGCAATGAGCAGTTCTTC. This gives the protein CASSNYSPEVGNEQFF.

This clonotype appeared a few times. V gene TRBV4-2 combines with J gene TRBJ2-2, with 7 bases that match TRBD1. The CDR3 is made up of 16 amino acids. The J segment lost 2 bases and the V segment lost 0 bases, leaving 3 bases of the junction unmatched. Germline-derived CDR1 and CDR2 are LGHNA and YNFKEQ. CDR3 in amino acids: CASSQEWDRNTGELFF. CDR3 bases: TGTGCCAGCAGCCAAGAATGGGACAGAAACACCGGGGAGCTGTTTTTT.

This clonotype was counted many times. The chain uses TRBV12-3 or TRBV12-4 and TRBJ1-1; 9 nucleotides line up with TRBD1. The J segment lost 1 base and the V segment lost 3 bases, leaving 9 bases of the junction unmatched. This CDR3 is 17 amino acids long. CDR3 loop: CASSFRTGGFPNTEAFF. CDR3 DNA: TGTGCCAGCAGTTTTCGAACAGGGGGCTTCCCGAACACTGAAGCTTTCTTT.

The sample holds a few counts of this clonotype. The CDR3 protein is CALQQGAREKLFF. The CDR3 nucleotides read TGTGCCTTACAACAGGGGGCGAGGGAAAAACTGTTTTTT. This chain uses TRBV30 with TRBJ1-4; 9 bases are a match to TRBD1. V trimming: 7 bases; J trimming: 8 bases; junction bases outside the gene matches: 8. The germline gives CDR1 GTSNPN, CDR2 SVGIG (reference sequence). CDR3 size: 13 residues.

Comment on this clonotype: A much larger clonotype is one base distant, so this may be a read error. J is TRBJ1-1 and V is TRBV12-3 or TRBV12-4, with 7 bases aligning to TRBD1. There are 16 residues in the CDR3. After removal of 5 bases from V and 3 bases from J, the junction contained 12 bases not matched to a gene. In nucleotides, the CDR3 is TGTGCCAGCAGTGAGTCGATGGCAGGGGGGTACACTGAAGCTTTCTTT. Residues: CASSESMAGGYTEAFF.

As DNA, the CDR3 is TGTGCCAGCAGCGTAGGAAGGGGGGAGACCCAGTACTTC. Translated: CASSVGRGETQYF. V usage is TRBV9 and J usage is TRBJ2-5; the D gene is possibly TRBD1 (6 bases). The CDR3 totals 13 residues. V was shortened by 0 bases and J by 5 bases, with 8 bases between the two germline ends. The germline CDR1 and CDR2 sequences are SGDLS and YYNGEE. Full variable domain (missing parts from reference TRBV9 and TRBJ2-5): DSGVTQTPKHLITATGQRVTLRCSPRSGDLSVYWYQQSLDQGLQFLIQYYNGEERAKGNILERFSAQQFPDLHSELNLSSLELGDSALYFCASSVGRGETQYFGPGTRLLVL.